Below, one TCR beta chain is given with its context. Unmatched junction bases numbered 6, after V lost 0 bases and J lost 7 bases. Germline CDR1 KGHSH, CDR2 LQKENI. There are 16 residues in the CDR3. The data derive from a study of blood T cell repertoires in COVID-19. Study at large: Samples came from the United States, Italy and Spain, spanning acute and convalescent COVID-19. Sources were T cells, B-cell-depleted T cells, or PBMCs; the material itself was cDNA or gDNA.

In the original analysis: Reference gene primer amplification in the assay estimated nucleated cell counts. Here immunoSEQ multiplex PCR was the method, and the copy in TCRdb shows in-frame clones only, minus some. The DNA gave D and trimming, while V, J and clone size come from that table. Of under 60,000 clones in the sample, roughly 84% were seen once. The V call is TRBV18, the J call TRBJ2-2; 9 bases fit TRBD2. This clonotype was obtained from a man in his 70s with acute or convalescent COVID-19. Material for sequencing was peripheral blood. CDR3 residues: CASSPPISGRGGELFF. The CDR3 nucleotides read TGTGCCAGCTCACCACCGATTAGCGGGAGAGGCGGGGAGCTGTTTTTT.